This TCR beta chain was sequenced in a study of blood T cell repertoires in COVID-19. Across the whole study: The United States, Italy and Spain supplied acute and convalescent COVID-19 samples. PBMCs, B-cell-depleted T cells, or T cells provided the cDNA or gDNA that made up the material.

Germline V gives CDR1 SQVTM, CDR2 ANQGSEA. With 4 bases removed from V and 0 bases from J, the gap between germline ends came to 7 bases. This CDR3 has 12 residues. How the authors handled the data: Using reference gene primer amplification, nucleated cell counts were estimated. Sequencing used immunoSEQ multiplex PCR; TCRdb keeps in-frame clones, though not all of them. V and J calls and clone size come straight from that table; D and trimming were deduced from the DNA. Among some 240,000 clones, 90% were seen once, and the ten largest hold 2.1%. Enrolled during active infection, Seattle patients were then followed longitudinally.

V and J are TRBV29-1 and TRBJ2-7; a possible D gene is TRBD2 (5 bases). This TCR was sampled from a woman in her fifties or sixties with COVID-19, enrolled during active disease. The specimen was peripheral blood. CDR3 nucleotide sequence: TGCAGCGTTGGGACTTTCTCCTACGAGCAGTACTTC. Protein sequence: CSVGTFSYEQYF.